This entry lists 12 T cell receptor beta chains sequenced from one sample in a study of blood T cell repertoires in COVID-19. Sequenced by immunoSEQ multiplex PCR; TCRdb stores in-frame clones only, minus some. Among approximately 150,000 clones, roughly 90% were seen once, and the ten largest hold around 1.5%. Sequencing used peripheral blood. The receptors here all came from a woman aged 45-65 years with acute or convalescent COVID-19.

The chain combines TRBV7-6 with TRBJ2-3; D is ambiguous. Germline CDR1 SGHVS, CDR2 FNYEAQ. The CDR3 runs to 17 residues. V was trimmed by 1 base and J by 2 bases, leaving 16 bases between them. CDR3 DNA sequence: TGTGCCAGCAGCTTAGTTACATCACAGACATACACAGATACGCAGTATTTT. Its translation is CASSLVTSQTYTDTQYF. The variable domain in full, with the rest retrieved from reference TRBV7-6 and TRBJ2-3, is GAGVSQSPRYKVTKRGQDVALRCDPISGHVSLYWYRQALGQGPEFLTYFNYEAQQDKSGLPNDRFSAERPEGSISTLTIQRTEQRDSAMYRCASSLVTSQTYTDTQYFGPGTRLTVL.

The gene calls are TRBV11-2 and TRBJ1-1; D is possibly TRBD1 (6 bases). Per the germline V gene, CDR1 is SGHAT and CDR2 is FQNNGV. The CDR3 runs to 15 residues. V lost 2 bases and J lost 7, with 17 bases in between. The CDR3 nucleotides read TGTGCCAGCAGCTTAACGTGGACAGTTATGAGTGAAGCTTTCTTT. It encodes CASSLTWTVMSEAFF.

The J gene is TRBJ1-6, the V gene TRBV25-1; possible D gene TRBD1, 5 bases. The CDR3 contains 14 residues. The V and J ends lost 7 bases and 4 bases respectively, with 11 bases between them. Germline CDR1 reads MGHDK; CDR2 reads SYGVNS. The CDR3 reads CASKDPGYNSPLHF. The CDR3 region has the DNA TGTGCCAGCAAGGATCCAGGGTATAATTCACCCCTCCACTTT.

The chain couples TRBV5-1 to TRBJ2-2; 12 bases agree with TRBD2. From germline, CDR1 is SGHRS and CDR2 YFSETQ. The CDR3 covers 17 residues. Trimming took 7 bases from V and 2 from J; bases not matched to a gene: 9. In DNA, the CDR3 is TGCGCCAGCGCCCGACTAGCGGGGGACCCCAACACCGGGGAGCTGTTTTTT. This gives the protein CASARLAGDPNTGELFF. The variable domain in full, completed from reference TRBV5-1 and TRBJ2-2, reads KAGVTQTPRYLIKTRGQQVTLSCSPISGHRSVSWYQQTPGQGLQFLFEYFSETQRNKGNFPGRFSGRQFSNSRSEMNVSTLELGDSALYLCASARLAGDPNTGELFFGEGSRLTVL.

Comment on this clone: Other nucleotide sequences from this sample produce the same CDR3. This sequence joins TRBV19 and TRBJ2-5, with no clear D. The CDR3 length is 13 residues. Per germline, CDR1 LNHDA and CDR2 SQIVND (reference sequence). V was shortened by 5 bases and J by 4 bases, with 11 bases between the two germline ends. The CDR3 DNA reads TGTGCCAGTAGTCCTGACCCGGGAGAGACCCAGTACTTC. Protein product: CASSPDPGETQYF.

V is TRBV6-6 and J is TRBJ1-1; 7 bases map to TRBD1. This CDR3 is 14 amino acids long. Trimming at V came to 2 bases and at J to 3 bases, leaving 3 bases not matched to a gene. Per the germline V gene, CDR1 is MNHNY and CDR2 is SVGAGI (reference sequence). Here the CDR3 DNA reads TGTGCCAGCAGTTACATAACAGGGGACACTGAAGCTTTCTTT. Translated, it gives CASSYITGDTEAFF.

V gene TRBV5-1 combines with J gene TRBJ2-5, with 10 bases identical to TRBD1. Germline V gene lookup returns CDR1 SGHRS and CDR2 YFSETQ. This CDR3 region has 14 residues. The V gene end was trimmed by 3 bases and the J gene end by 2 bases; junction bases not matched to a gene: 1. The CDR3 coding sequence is TGCGCCAGCAGCTGGGGACAGGGGCAAGAGACCCAGTACTTC. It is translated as CASSWGQGQETQYF.

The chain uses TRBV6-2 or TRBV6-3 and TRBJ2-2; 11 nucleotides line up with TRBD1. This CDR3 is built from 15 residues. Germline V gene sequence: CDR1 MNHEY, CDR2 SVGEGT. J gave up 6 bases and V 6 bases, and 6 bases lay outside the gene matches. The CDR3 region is CASSLGQGVPGELFF. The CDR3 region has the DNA TGTGCCAGCAGCCTGGGACAGGGGGTTCCCGGGGAGCTGTTTTTT.

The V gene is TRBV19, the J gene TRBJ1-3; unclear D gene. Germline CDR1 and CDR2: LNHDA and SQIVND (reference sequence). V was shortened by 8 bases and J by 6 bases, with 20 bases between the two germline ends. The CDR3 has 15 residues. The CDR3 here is CASWARAQKKNTIYF. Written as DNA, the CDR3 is TGTGCCAGTTGGGCGAGGGCACAGAAGAAAAACACCATATATTTT.

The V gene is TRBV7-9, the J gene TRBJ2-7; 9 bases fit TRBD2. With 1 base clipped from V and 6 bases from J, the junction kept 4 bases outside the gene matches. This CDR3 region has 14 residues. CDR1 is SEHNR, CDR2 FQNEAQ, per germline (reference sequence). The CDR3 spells CASSLGGGAAEQYF. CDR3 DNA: TGTGCCAGCAGCTTAGGCGGGGGGGCGGCCGAGCAGTACTTC.

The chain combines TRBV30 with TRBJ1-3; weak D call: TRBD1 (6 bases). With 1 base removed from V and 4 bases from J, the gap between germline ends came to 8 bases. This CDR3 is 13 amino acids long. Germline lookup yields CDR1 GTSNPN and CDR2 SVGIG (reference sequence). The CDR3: CAWSEGVGNTIYF. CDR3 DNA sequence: TGTGCCTGGAGTGAGGGGGTCGGAAACACCATATATTTT.

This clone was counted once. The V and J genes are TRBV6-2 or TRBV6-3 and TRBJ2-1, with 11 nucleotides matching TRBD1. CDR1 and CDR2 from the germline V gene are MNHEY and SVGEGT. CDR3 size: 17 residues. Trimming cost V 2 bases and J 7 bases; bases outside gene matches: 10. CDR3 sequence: CASSYDPGQGVRNEQFF. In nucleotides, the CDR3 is TGTGCCAGCAGTTACGATCCGGGACAGGGGGTGAGGAATGAGCAGTTCTTC.